This TCR beta chain appears in the sequencing data of a study of early T cells in non-severe SARS-CoV-2 infection. Between the trimmed V and J ends, which lost 3 bases and 4 bases, there was a span of 11 bases. CDR3 size: 15 residues. Germline V lookup: CDR1 KGHDR, CDR2 SFDVKD. Researchers tagged individual cDNA molecules with unique molecular identifiers. TCRdb recomputed calls from the 5' RACE reads with MiXCR, one row per CDR3 protein. The table lists approximately 66,000 distinct CDR3 sequences, about 12% of them singletons. The source is an adult who was a healthcare worker with PCR-confirmed SARS-CoV-2 infection or an uninfected control (not recorded which). The sequencing sample was made of whole blood. The gene calls are TRBV24-1 and TRBJ1-4, with D possibly matching TRBD1 (6 bases). In DNA form, the CDR3 reads TGTGCCACCAGTGATCCTCGAGGGGGTAATGAAAAACTGTTTTTT. Amino acid sequence: CATSDPRGGNEKLFF.